These 26 T cell receptor beta chains originate from one sample sequenced in a study of T cell repertoires and Cas9 in healthy adults. Profiling relied on immunoSEQ multiplex PCR, and the TCRdb table lists in-frame clones only, not all of them. The data show tens of thousands of clones, around 90% seen once. Input material: CD4+ effector T cells (CD127+, CD25-, CD137-, CD154-) from PBMCs; culture status not recorded. Receptor source: a human donor in good health.

As DNA, the CDR3 is TGTGCCTCCGGGGCGAAGGAGACCCAGTACTTC. Amino acid sequence: CASGAKETQYF. The V call is TRBV7-2, the J call TRBJ2-5; the D call may be TRBD1 or TRBD2 (5 bases each). The germline CDR1 and CDR2 sequences are SGHTA and FQGNSA. V lost 11 bases, J lost 5 bases, and 12 bases lay in between. The CDR3 is made up of 11 amino acids.

V and J are TRBV11-2 and TRBJ2-5; maybe TRBD2 (6 bases). V dropped 4 bases and J dropped 3 bases, with 9 bases sitting between them. CDR1 is SGHAT, CDR2 FQNNGV, per germline. The CDR3 is made up of 13 amino acids. CDR3 coding DNA: TGTGCCAGCAGCTGGGGACTTAAAGAGACCCAGTACTTC. As protein: CASSWGLKETQYF.

Worth noting for this clone: One end of the junction is discordant with germline, which a read error may explain. V gene TRBV5-1 combines with J gene TRBJ1-1, with D perhaps matching TRBD1 (6 bases). CDR1 SGHRS and CDR2 YFSETQ come from the germline V gene. CDR3 length equals 15 residues. CDR3 sequence reads: CASRLVIGGDTEAFF. The DNA for the CDR3 is TGCGCCAGCCGCTTGGTTATAGGGGGAGACACTGAAGCTTTCTTT.

In its sample, this clone was seen a few times. This chain uses TRBV19 with TRBJ1-3; no definite D call. Looked up from germline, CDR1 is LNHDA and CDR2 is SQIVND (reference sequence). V was trimmed by 3 bases and J by 1 base, leaving 10 bases between them. The CDR3 extends over 15 amino acids. CDR3 DNA sequence: TGTGCCAGTAGTATCCGTCAGATATCTGGAAACACCATATATTTT. Translated, it gives CASSIRQISGNTIYF.

This chain connects TRBV28 to TRBJ1-4; tentatively, D is TRBD1 (6 bases). V was clipped by 5 bases and J by 7 bases, with 14 bases between them. This CDR3 has 14 amino acids. The V gene's germline CDR1 is MDHEN and CDR2 SYDVKM. The CDR3 DNA sequence: TGTGCCAGCAGTCGAGGGGGTGGGACTGAAAAACTGTTTTTT. Protein product: CASSRGGGTEKLFF.

V usage is TRBV5-1 and J usage is TRBJ1-6, with unresolved D. The CDR3 loop spans 16 amino acids. Trimming removed 1 base at V and 7 bases at J, with 15 bases between. Germline loops: CDR1 SGHRS, CDR2 YFSETQ. This CDR3 is CASSLTEGGRNSPLHF. The CDR3 nucleotides are TGCGCCAGCAGCTTGACGGAGGGTGGCCGGAATTCACCCCTCCACTTT.

The J gene is TRBJ1-1, the V gene TRBV11-2; the D gene is possibly TRBD1 (5 bases). The germline CDR1 and CDR2 sequences are SGHAT and FQNNGV. The ends were cut back, 5 bases at V and 1 base at J, with 14 bases in the middle. The CDR3 spans 15 residues. Here the CDR3 reads CASSGWGRGNTEAFF. The CDR3 nucleotides are TGTGCCAGCAGCGGTTGGGGCCGGGGGAACACTGAAGCTTTCTTT. Looking up the rest from reference TRBV11-2 and TRBJ1-1 gives the full variable domain: EAGVAQSPRYKIIEKRQSVAFWCNPISGHATLYWYQQILGQGPKLLIQFQNNGVVDDSQLPKDRFSAERLKGVDSTLKIQPAKLEDSAVYLCASSGWGRGNTEAFFGQGTRLTVV.

CDR3: CASSLARTTEAFF. Here the CDR3 DNA reads TGTGCCAGCAGCTTAGCCAGAACGACTGAAGCTTTCTTT. The chain has TRBV11-3 and TRBJ1-1, with no clear D. Germline V lookup: CDR1 SGHNT, CDR2 YENEEA. V dropped 1 base and J dropped 5 bases, with 8 bases sitting between them. The CDR3 totals 13 residues.

This clone was detected once. V gene TRBV21-1 combines with J gene TRBJ1-2. TRBV21-1 corresponds to a pseudogene. The CDR3 runs to 15 residues. CDR3 nucleotides: TGTGCCAGCAGCAAATACGAACCCCGAGGCTATGGCTACACCTTC. Translation: CASSKYEPRGYGYTF.

The chain employs TRBV7-9 and TRBJ1-2; 7 positions agree with TRBD1. The junction had 12 bases not matched to a gene; V was cut back by 4 bases and J by 7 bases. From germline, CDR1 is SEHNR and CDR2 FQNEAQ (reference sequence). CDR3 length equals 15 residues. DNA of the CDR3: TGTGCCAGCAGCTCGCCTGCAGGGGGAGATGGTGGCTACACCTTC. Protein: CASSSPAGGDGGYTF.

V is TRBV28 and J is TRBJ1-1; D is uncertain. Deletions cut 3 bases from V and 10 bases from J, with 12 bases between. Germline V CDR1 and CDR2: MDHEN, SYDVKM. The CDR3 runs 12 residues. The CDR3 reads CASSLTKAGAFF. CDR3 nucleotide sequence: TGTGCCAGCAGTTTGACGAAGGCGGGAGCTTTCTTT.

This clone was seen a single time. The chain recombines TRBV6-1 with TRBJ1-4, with 7 nucleotides matching TRBD1. The CDR3 runs to 14 residues. Germline V lookup: CDR1 MNHNS, CDR2 SASEGT. The J segment lost 8 bases and the V segment lost 1 base, leaving 4 bases of the junction unmatched. The CDR3 reads CASSEGGTVEKLFF. For the CDR3, the DNA is TGTGCCAGCAGTGAAGGGGGGACAGTCGAAAAACTGTTTTTT.

This chain joins TRBV9 and TRBJ1-3; 8 bases match TRBD1. With V trimmed by 4 bases and J by 3 bases, 9 bases remained unmatched. The CDR3 is made up of 16 amino acids. Germline CDR1 SGDLS, CDR2 YYNGEE. CDR3 residues: CASSFNQGAVGNTIYF. As DNA, the CDR3 is TGTGCCAGCAGCTTCAACCAGGGGGCTGTTGGAAACACCATATATTTT.

The chain combines TRBV28 with TRBJ2-5; D is perhaps TRBD1 or TRBD2 (6 bases each). With 6 bases removed from V and 3 bases from J, the gap between germline ends came to 20 bases. Germline assignment: CDR1 MDHEN and CDR2 SYDVKM. This CDR3 comprises 16 residues. The CDR3 spells CASRTDRWGAKETQYF. CDR3 nucleotides: TGTGCCAGCAGAACCGACAGGTGGGGGGCCAAAGAGACCCAGTACTTC.

The chain combines TRBV28 with TRBJ1-3; no reliable D call. V dropped 4 bases and J dropped 6 bases, with 19 bases sitting between them. Germline V lookup: CDR1 MDHEN, CDR2 SYDVKM. The CDR3 contains 16 residues. CDR3 DNA sequence: TGTGCCAGCAGTTCATCGGGAGTCGCGGGAGCAAACACCATATATTTT. Protein: CASSSSGVAGANTIYF.

This clone was recorded a few times. The chain joins TRBV7-2 to TRBJ2-3, with D unresolved. Germline lookup yields CDR1 SGHTA and CDR2 FQGNSA. The CDR3 runs to 13 residues. V was clipped by 5 bases and J by 6 bases, with 12 bases between them. CDR3 nucleotides: TGTGCCAGCAGCCCGGACCTCGGGGATACGCAGTATTTT. Translating gives CASSPDLGDTQYF.

V usage is TRBV7-2 and J usage is TRBJ2-7; TRBD2 agrees at 7 bases. The CDR3 runs 14 residues. The germline gives CDR1 SGHTA, CDR2 FQGNSA. Trimming at V came to 5 bases and at J to 2 bases, leaving 6 bases not matched to a gene. The DNA for the CDR3 is TGTGCCAGCAGCCTTTGGGCGGGGGCCTACGAGCAGTACTTC. Protein sequence: CASSLWAGAYEQYF.

This clone has just a few counts. The V gene is TRBV27, the J gene TRBJ1-1; TRBD1 is a possible D gene (5 bases). CDR1 MNHEY and CDR2 SMNVEV come from the germline V gene (reference sequence). V was trimmed by 8 bases and J by 10 bases, leaving 11 bases between them. This CDR3 region has 10 residues. CDR3 sequence reads: CASGRRGAFF. Written as DNA, the CDR3 is TGTGCCAGCGGAAGAAGGGGAGCTTTCTTT.

The chain links TRBV5-6 to TRBJ1-6; D is undetermined. CDR1 is SGHDT, CDR2 YYEEEE, per germline. This CDR3 is built from 14 residues. The V and J ends lost 0 bases and 11 bases respectively, with 12 bases between them. The CDR3 reads CASSLGGGGTPLHF. In DNA form, the CDR3 reads TGTGCCAGCAGCTTGGGGGGAGGAGGGACACCCCTCCACTTT.

This chain joins TRBV13 and TRBJ2-1, with D tentatively TRBD1 or TRBD2 (5 bases each). This CDR3 has 16 residues. Germline lookup yields CDR1 PRHDT and CDR2 FYEKMQ (reference sequence). Trimming shortened V by 5 bases and J by 4 bases, and 18 bases separated the two germline ends. CDR3 nucleotide sequence: TGTGCCAGCAGCCAAACGACCGGGACCGTTTACAATGAGCAGTTCTTC. This sequence encodes CASSQTTGTVYNEQFF.

A single count supports this clone. The chain couples TRBV6-5 to TRBJ1-1, with D hard to call. V was shortened by 7 bases and J by 1 base, with 13 bases between the two germline ends. The CDR3 length is 14 residues. Looked up from germline, CDR1 is MNHEY and CDR2 is SVGAGI. CDR3 sequence (DNA): TGTGCCAGCACTAACACCCAGCGGAACACTGAAGCTTTCTTT. It is translated as CASTNTQRNTEAFF.

The chain carries TRBV28 and TRBJ2-2; D tentatively reads TRBD1 or TRBD2 (6 bases each). The CDR3 is made up of 15 amino acids. The V and J ends lost 1 base and 5 bases respectively, with 11 bases between them. Germline V gives CDR1 MDHEN, CDR2 SYDVKM. CDR3 DNA: TGTGCCAGCAGTTTATCGGGGGCGCAAACCGGGGAGCTGTTTTTT. Translating it yields CASSLSGAQTGELFF.

The rearrangement uses TRBV5-5 and TRBJ1-1; no reliable D call. V was cut by 3 bases and J by 0 bases, with 12 bases left in between. The CDR3 has 15 residues. CDR1 and CDR2 (germline): SGHKS, YYEKEE (reference sequence). The DNA of the CDR3 is TGTGCCAGCAGCTCCCAGCCGGTCCTGAACACTGAAGCTTTCTTT. Its translation: CASSSQPVLNTEAFF.

V and J are TRBV6-4 and TRBJ2-3, with 10 positions matching TRBD2. The germline CDR1 and CDR2 sequences are MRHNA and SNTAGT. The V gene end was trimmed by 4 bases and the J gene end by 1 base; junction bases not matched to a gene: 5. The CDR3 totals 16 residues. This chain's CDR3 is CASSALAGIGTDTQYF. CDR3 nucleotide sequence: TGTGCCAGCAGTGCACTAGCGGGGATTGGCACAGATACGCAGTATTTT.

In DNA form, the CDR3 reads TGTGCCAGCAGTTACGGGGGTACGCAGTATTTT. Translated: CASSYGGTQYF. The chain carries TRBV6-5 and TRBJ2-3; D possibly uses TRBD1 or TRBD2 (5 bases each). The ends were cut back, 2 bases at V and 8 bases at J, with 5 bases in the middle. The CDR3 is made up of 11 amino acids. Germline lookup yields CDR1 MNHEY and CDR2 SVGAGI.

This chain connects TRBV19 to TRBJ2-4; D may correspond to TRBD1 or TRBD2 (5 bases each). Germline V gives CDR1 LNHDA, CDR2 SQIVND (reference sequence). V lost 5 bases and J lost 6, with 20 bases in between. The CDR3 extends over 16 amino acids. CDR3 sequence (DNA): TGTGCCAGTAGTTTGCCCTCCGGGACCGACGGAAACATTCAGTACTTC. It encodes CASSLPSGTDGNIQYF.